The next 12 T cell receptor beta chains were all read from a single sample in a study of blood T cells in healthy people across ages. With a J-beta primer mix and a sample-barcoded 5' primer, a second PCR ran about 7 to 12 cycles. TCRdb ran MiXCR on the 5' RACE reads and lists one entry per CDR3 protein. The sample has 600,000 to 850,000 distinct CDR3 sequences; 25% are singletons. This same sample was also taken into another study, of T cells of mothers and their children.

The sample was blood. All receptors derive from a boy aged 5 to 17 in good health.

This chain connects TRBV7-3 to TRBJ1-5; possible D gene TRBD1, 5 bases. Germline V lookup: CDR1 SGHTA, CDR2 FQGTGA. V lost 0 bases and J 7 bases, leaving 7 bases between the germline ends. The CDR3 sequence is 13 residues long. CDR3 sequence (DNA): TGTGCCAGCAGCTTAACCCGGGGGCAGCCCCAGCATTTT. Residues: CASSLTRGQPQHF.

Comment on this clonotype: The germline gene is not matched at one end of the junction; a read error may be the cause. The rearrangement joins TRBV7-2 to TRBJ2-5; tentatively, D is TRBD1 (6 bases). With the DNA end fitting TRBJ2-7 better, the J assignment may be wrong. CDR1 SGHTA and CDR2 FQGNSA come from the germline V gene. CDR3 size: 15 residues. The CDR3 DNA follows: TGTGCCGGCAGCTATACCGTAGGGGGTAACTACGAGCAGTACTTC. Residues: CAGSYTVGGNYEQYF.

This clonotype was observed a few times. The chain uses TRBV12-3 or TRBV12-4 and TRBJ2-7, with 7 bases lining up with TRBD2. The CDR3 totals 13 residues. After removal of 7 bases from V and 6 bases from J, the junction contained 9 bases not matched to a gene. CDR3 region: CASMVAGDGEQYF. Here the CDR3 DNA reads TGTGCCAGCATGGTGGCGGGGGATGGCGAGCAGTACTTC.

This clonotype was observed a few times. The chain is built from TRBV5-1 and TRBJ2-7, with 10 bases fitting TRBD2. Trimming cost V 5 bases and J 0 bases; bases outside gene matches: 5. Germline lookup yields CDR1 SGHRS and CDR2 YFSETQ. This CDR3 has 15 amino acids. CDR3 in amino acids: CASRQSSGGSYEQYF. CDR3 bases: TGCGCCAGCAGACAGTCTAGCGGGGGCTCCTACGAGCAGTACTTC.

With regard to this clonotype: One end of the junction does not line up with germline, which may come from a read error. The rearrangement uses TRBV2 and TRBJ2-1; a possible D gene is TRBD1 (6 bases). The CDR3 consists of 14 residues. Germline V gene lookup returns CDR1 SNHLY and CDR2 FYNNEI. Written as DNA, the CDR3 is TGCGCCAGCAGTGAAAGTCAGGGGTACAATGAGCAGTTCTTC. Protein sequence: CASSESQGYNEQFF.

J is TRBJ1-2 and V is TRBV25-1; D is unclear. Per germline, CDR1 MGHDK and CDR2 SYGVNS. Trimming left V 1 base short and J 7 bases short, with 4 bases between. The CDR3 consists of 11 residues. The CDR3 loop is CASSEFTGYTF. The CDR3 DNA reads as TGTGCCAGCAGTGAATTCACTGGCTACACCTTC.

The V call is TRBV7-9, the J call TRBJ2-5, with D perhaps matching TRBD2 (5 bases). This CDR3 has 15 amino acids. V was shortened by 5 bases and J by 4 bases, with 17 bases between the two germline ends. CDR1 SEHNR and CDR2 FQNEAQ come from the germline V gene (reference sequence). The CDR3 bases are TGTGCCAGCAGCACGGAGGAAAAGTTGGGAGAGACCCAGTACTTC. Translating gives CASSTEEKLGETQYF.

This clonotype has more than one count but fewer than ten. The rearrangement joins TRBV7-9 to TRBJ2-5, with D unclear. The DNA end favors TRBJ2-7, so the J call may be wrong. Germline assignment: CDR1 SEHNR and CDR2 FQNEAQ (reference sequence). The CDR3 extends over 14 amino acids. This chain's CDR3 is CASSLQASPGEQYF. The CDR3 DNA is TGTGCCAGCAGCTTACAGGCCTCGCCAGGCGAGCAGTACTTC.

This clonotype has just a few counts. The chain carries TRBV24-1 and TRBJ2-2; 7 bases agree with TRBD1. V lost 5 bases to trimming and J lost 3 bases; unmatched junction nucleotides: 2. Per the germline V gene, CDR1 is KGHDR and CDR2 is SFDVKD. The CDR3 has 14 amino acids. In DNA form, the CDR3 reads TGTGCCACCAGTGGGGGACAGTACACCGGGGAGCTGTTTTTT. Protein: CATSGGQYTGELFF.

This clonotype was picked up a small number of times. The chain has TRBV29-1 and TRBJ2-5; D perhaps matches TRBD1 (5 bases). The better agreement between TRBJ2-7 and the DNA end casts doubt on the J call. Germline V gives CDR1 SQVTM, CDR2 ANQGSEA. The CDR3 covers 13 residues. The CDR3 region is CSVEEKGSYEQYF. DNA for the CDR3: TGCAGCGTTGAAGAGAAGGGGTCCTACGAGCAGTACTTC.

This clonotype occurred a few times. V and J are TRBV28 and TRBJ2-1; the match to TRBD1 covers 7 bases. From germline, CDR1 is MDHEN and CDR2 SYDVKM. The CDR3 has 18 amino acids. The V segment lost 1 base and the J segment 2 bases; nucleotides outside the gene matches: 11. CDR3 in amino acids: CASSLSRQGRLTYNEQFF. In nucleotides, the CDR3 is TGTGCCAGCAGTTTATCTCGACAGGGAAGGTTGACCTACAATGAGCAGTTCTTC.

This clonotype has just a few counts. The J gene is TRBJ2-7, the V gene TRBV4-1, with D uncertain. Germline V gene lookup returns CDR1 MGHRA and CDR2 YSYEKL. This CDR3 has 14 residues. V lost 0 bases and J lost 5, with 11 bases in between. CDR3 in amino acids: CASSQDKIGHEQYF. CDR3 DNA sequence: TGCGCCAGCAGCCAAGATAAGATAGGCCACGAGCAGTACTTC.